Listed below are T cell receptor beta chains from one sample, sequenced in a study of CD8+CD57+ T cells in acquired aplastic anemia. From the reads, TCRdb called clonotypes with MiXCR, one entry per CDR3 protein. The repertoire consists of some 160,000 distinct CDR3 sequences, with 47% occurring once and the leading ten covering approximately 2.8%. Sequences were obtained from sorted CD4+, CD8+, or CD8+CD57+ T cells (not recorded which) from PBMCs. These receptors came from a human donor with aplastic anemia. Each CDR3 is given with its conserved first and last residue. A D gene is named only where the DNA matches it firmly. Rows give clone size only sometimes, using once, few, many, or a class for an expanded clone.

size	V	J	D	DNA	CDR3
.	TRBV15	TRBJ1-5	.	TGTGCCACCAGCAGAGATTATGAGTATAGCAATCAGCCCCAGCATTTT	CATSRDYEYSNQPQHF
.	TRBV29-1	TRBJ2-7	TRBD1	TGCAGCGGTGGGACAGGGCAGTACTTC	CSGGTGQYF
many	TRBV19	TRBJ1-1	.	TGTGCCAGTAGTTTCCAGGGCCCGAACACTGAAGCTTTCTTT	CASSFQGPNTEAFF
many	TRBV7-9	TRBJ2-3	.	TGTGCCAGCAGCTTGATCGGGGATACGCAGTATTTT	CASSLIGDTQYF
.	TRBV7-2	TRBJ2-3	.	TGTGCCAGCAGCTCCCCCACCAATACGCAGTATTTT	CASSSPTNTQYF
many	TRBV20-1	TRBJ2-5	TRBD2	TGCAGTGCTAGAGATCCTAGCGGGCCGCAAGAGACCCAGTACTTC	CSARDPSGPQETQYF
many	TRBV19	TRBJ2-5	TRBD1	TGTGCCAGTAGATCTAGACAGGGGGCGGGAGAGACCCAGTACTTC	CASRSRQGAGETQYF
.	TRBV29-1	TRBJ2-1	.	TGCAGCGTTGAAGCGGTTGAGCAGTTCTTC	CSVEAVEQFF
.	TRBV6-1	TRBJ2-7	.	TGTGCCAGCAATCCGGGCACCTACGAGCAGTACTTC	CASNPGTYEQYF
.	TRBV12-3/TRBV12-4	TRBJ1-2	.	TGTGCCAGCAGTCTCATCCCAGGTCTGGGAAGAAATGGCTACACCTTC	CASSLIPGLGRNGYTF
.	TRBV9	TRBJ1-1	.	TGTGCCAGCAGCGTAGGTTCAGGGGTGTCCCGTTTGAACACTGAAGCTTTCTTT	CASSVGSGVSRLNTEAFF
.	TRBV6-1	TRBJ2-2	TRBD2	TGTGCCAGCAGGCGGACTAGCGGGAGGGCTCGCGCCGGGGAGCTGTTTTTT	CASRRTSGRARAGELFF
few	TRBV2	TRBJ2-7	.	TGTGCCCTAAAAGGCCCAGGGCCCTCTTACGAGCAGTACTTC	CALKGPGPSYEQYF
.	TRBV24-1	TRBJ2-5	.	TGTGCCACCAGTGACAACTCTGGGACCGAGGGAGAGACCCAGTACTTC	CATSDNSGTEGETQYF
.	TRBV20-1	TRBJ1-1	.	TGCAGTGCTGGGGCGGGGGTCGGTGAAGCTTTCTTT	CSAGAGVGEAFF
many	TRBV20-1	TRBJ2-7	.	TGCAGTGCTAGGAGAAACTCGGGATACTCCTACGAGCAGTACTTC	CSARRNSGYSYEQYF
many	TRBV6-5	TRBJ2-7	TRBD1	TGTGCCAGCAGTTACTCGACAGGAGGAGCAGGGACAGGGTTCTACGAGCAGTACTTC	CASSYSTGGAGTGFYEQYF
.	TRBV5-1	TRBJ1-6	.	TGCGCCAGCAGCTTGGCACAGGTTGGTTCACCCCTCCACTTT	CASSLAQVGSPLHF
.	TRBV24-1	TRBJ2-1	TRBD2	TGTGCCACCAGTGGGACGCAAGCGGGAAGCTACAATGAGCAGTTCTTC	CATSGTQAGSYNEQFF
many	TRBV19	TRBJ2-5	.	TGTGCCAGTAGCGTCGGCGGGGCGAGGCGGGAGACCCAGTACTTC	CASSVGGARRETQYF
.	TRBV20-1	TRBJ2-7	.	TGCAGTGCTAGACATAGCGCGAGCTACGAGCAGTACTTC	CSARHSASYEQYF
.	TRBV2	TRBJ2-7	.	TGTGCCAGCAGCCCACGGCATACCTACGAGCAGTACTTC	CASSPRHTYEQYF
many	TRBV6-8	TRBJ1-5	.	TGTGCCAGCAGTTCTGGGGGTTCTAGCCTCCATTTT	CASSSGGSSLHF
.	TRBV10-3	TRBJ1-6	TRBD1	TGTGCCATCAGTGAGGGACAGGGGAACTCACCCCTCCACTTT	CAISEGQGNSPLHF
many	TRBV29-1	TRBJ2-7	.	TGCAGCGTTGAAGGGGACGGTTCCTACGAGCAGTACTTC	CSVEGDGSYEQYF
many	TRBV4-1	TRBJ2-1	TRBD2	TGCGCCAGCAGCCAGACCATTAAGCGGGAGATAGTACATGAGCAGTTCTTC	CASSQTIKREIVHEQFF
.	TRBV5-6	TRBJ2-7	.	TGTGCCAGCAGCTTAGTCGGGGGCGTCTACGAGCAGTACTTC	CASSLVGGVYEQYF
many	TRBV12-3/TRBV12-4	TRBJ2-1	.	TGTGCCAGCAGTTTAGGGACAGAGCAGTTCTTC	CASSLGTEQFF
.	TRBV7-6	TRBJ2-2	.	TGTGCCAGCAGAGAAACGGCCGGGGAGCTGTTTTTT	CASRETAGELFF
.	TRBV12-3/TRBV12-4	TRBJ1-4	.	TGTGCCAGCAGTATCCGTCGGCGTGGAGAAAAACTGTTTTTT	CASSIRRRGEKLFF
.	TRBV28	TRBJ2-7	TRBD2	TGTGCCACCGGTCGAATTGTCGGGGGACTAGGGGACTTC	CATGRIVGGLGDF
many	TRBV27	TRBJ1-2	.	TGTGCCAGCAGCCCTCTGACGGTCGCTAACTATGGCTACACCTTC	CASSPLTVANYGYTF
many	TRBV19	TRBJ1-5	.	TGTGCCAGTAGTATAGGCGACAACGATCAGCCCCAGCATTTT	CASSIGDNDQPQHF
.	TRBV29-1	TRBJ2-7	.	TGCAGCGTTGTAGTCCGAGCCTACGAGCAGTACTTC	CSVVVRAYEQYF
many	TRBV6-1	TRBJ1-2	.	TGTGCCAGCACCCCAAACGGAGGGAGCTACACCTTC	CASTPNGGSYTF
.	TRBV11-1	TRBJ2-7	TRBD2	TGTGCCAGCAGCTTAGGCCAACTAGCGGGGGGGCTTCGGCCTTACGAGCAGTACTTC	CASSLGQLAGGLRPYEQYF
.	TRBV20-1	TRBJ2-7	.	TGCAGGGGATTACTAGGGGGAGGGCTTACTTACGAGCAGTACTTC	CRGLLGGGLTYEQYF
many	TRBV19	TRBJ2-7	TRBD1	TGTGCCAGTAGTAAAGATTCCGGGACAGGAGCCTACGAGCAGTACTTC	CASSKDSGTGAYEQYF
once	TRBV3-1	TRBJ1-6	.	TGTGCCAGCAGTCCACAGGGATGGAGTTCACCCCTCCACTTT	CASSPQGWSSPLHF
many	TRBV7-2	TRBJ1-1	TRBD1	TGTGCCAGCAGCCGGGACAGCGCGAACACTGAAGCTTTCTTT	CASSRDSANTEAFF
many	TRBV2	TRBJ1-3	TRBD1	TGTGCCAGCACCTCGGGGACAGGGCAATCTGGAAACACCATATATTTT	CASTSGTGQSGNTIYF